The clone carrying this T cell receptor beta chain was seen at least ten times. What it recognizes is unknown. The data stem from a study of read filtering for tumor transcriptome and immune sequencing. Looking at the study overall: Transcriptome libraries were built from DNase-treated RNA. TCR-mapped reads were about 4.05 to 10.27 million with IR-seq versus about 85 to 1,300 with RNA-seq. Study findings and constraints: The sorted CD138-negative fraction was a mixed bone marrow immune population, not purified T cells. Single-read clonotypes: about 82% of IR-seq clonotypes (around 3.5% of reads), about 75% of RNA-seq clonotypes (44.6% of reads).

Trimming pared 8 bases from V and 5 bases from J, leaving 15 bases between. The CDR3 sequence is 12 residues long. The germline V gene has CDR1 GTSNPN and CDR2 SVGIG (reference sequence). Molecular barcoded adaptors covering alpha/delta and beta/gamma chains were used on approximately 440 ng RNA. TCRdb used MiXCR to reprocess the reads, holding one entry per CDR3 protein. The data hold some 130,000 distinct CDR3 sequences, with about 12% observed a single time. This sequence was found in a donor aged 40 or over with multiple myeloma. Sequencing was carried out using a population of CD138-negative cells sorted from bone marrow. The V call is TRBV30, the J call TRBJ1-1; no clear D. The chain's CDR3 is CAVGRLRTEAFF. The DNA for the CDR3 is TGTGCCGTAGGTAGACTGAGGACTGAAGCTTTCTTT.